Detailed here is one T cell receptor (beta chain). Authors' processing steps: Cell counts per sample came from amplifying reference gene primers. The protocol was immunoSEQ multiplex PCR, while the TCRdb copy is restricted to in-frame clones and leaves out a portion. V and J calls and clone size are as listed in that table; D and trimming were resolved from the DNA. This table has 60,000 or so clones, around 89% appearing once. The data are from a study of blood T cell repertoires in COVID-19. The CDR3 spans 16 residues. The germline V gene has CDR1 GTSNPN and CDR2 SVGIG (reference sequence). V lost 2 bases and J lost 3; bases outside the gene matches: 9.

This chain connects TRBV30 to TRBJ2-1; 8 bases line up with TRBD1. Sequencing used peripheral blood. This receptor was obtained from a man aged 55 to 70 with acute or convalescent COVID-19. The CDR3 is CAWSIPGQGNYNEQFF. CDR3 sequence (DNA): TGTGCCTGGAGTATACCCGGACAGGGCAACTACAATGAGCAGTTCTTC. Full variable domain (missing parts from reference TRBV30 and TRBJ2-1): SQTIHQWPATLVQPVGSPLSLECTVEGTSNPNLYWYRQAAGRGLQLLFYSVGIGQISSEVPQNLSASRPQDRQFILSSKKLLLSDSGFYLCAWSIPGQGNYNEQFFGPGTRLTVL.